Listed below are T cell receptor beta chains from one sample, sequenced in a study of Ad26.COV2.S vaccination and SARS-CoV-2 variants. Sequencing used immunoSEQ multiplex PCR; TCRdb keeps in-frame clones, though not all of them. The sample has 300,000 to 350,000 clones, around 89% seen once. The sample in question was peripheral blood, obtained in a trial of Ad26.COV2.S vaccine versus placebo. Receptors were obtained from a person aged 18-60 years who received the Ad26.COV2.S COVID-19 vaccine or a placebo. The conserved cysteine and the conserved F or W are not part of the CDR3 here.

v_call	j_call	cdr3_aa
TRBV7-2	TRBJ1-1	ASSGTPNTEAF
TRBV27	TRBJ1-1	AYRGTEAF
TRBV7-6	TRBJ2-3	ASSQGAGGQLDTQY
TRBV4-1	TRBJ1-1	ASSHPQGQKNTEAF
TRBV5-6	TRBJ2-3	ASTAAKRESSSTDTQY
TRBV10-3	TRBJ1-6	AIRGHGNSPLH
TRBV28	TRBJ2-5	ASSLQRWGSGRAQETQY
TRBV7-2	TRBJ2-5	ASSWFRYQETQY
TRBV5-1	TRBJ1-2	ASSLEGGAAGYT
TRBV6-5	TRBJ1-6	ASSRSSYNSPLH
TRBV7-9	TRBJ1-3	ASSPGTGIGNTIY
TRBV18	TRBJ2-7	ASSPLTTRWEQY
TRBV28	TRBJ2-7	ASCELAGGYEQY
TRBV5-1	TRBJ2-3	ASSFSLSTDTQY
TRBV5-5	TRBJ1-4	ASSRDNRETNEKLF
TRBV5-5	TRBJ2-7	ASSFWDGEEQY
TRBV23-1	TRBJ1-4	ASSQSRQGWLYQKLF
TRBV5-1	TRBJ1-1	ASSKENTEAF
TRBV7-9	TRBJ1-3	ASTAGRTSGNTIY
TRBV19	TRBJ2-7	ATQNREREQY
TRBV7-6	TRBJ1-4	ASSLAGTGILF
TRBV3-1/TRBV3-2	TRBJ2-1	ASRPLAGGSSSYNEQF
TRBV9	TRBJ1-6	ASSAQGSSYNSPLH
TRBV4-2	TRBJ2-2	ASSQDVGQLTGELF
TRBV3-1/TRBV3-2	TRBJ1-6	ASSHGQGASPLH
TRBV3-1/TRBV3-2	TRBJ2-3	ASSQERGSPSTDTQY
TRBV28	TRBJ1-2	ASKELVYGYT
TRBV5-6	TRBJ2-7	ASSTPLEQY
TRBV9	TRBJ2-1	ASSPTGQGRF
TRBV7-2	TRBJ1-2	ASSLGGGIGYT
TRBV6-1	TRBJ1-1	ASSEGTSTDTEAF
TRBV5-1	TRBJ2-3	ASSLSSGGTDTQY
TRBV20-1	TRBJ2-1	SASNPASGSGYNEQF
TRBV3-1/TRBV3-2	TRBJ1-1	ASSPRTLGTEAF
TRBV10-1	TRBJ2-7	ASSDPGLPYEQY
TRBV5-5	TRBJ2-1	ASSLAGGSRHEQF
TRBV30	TRBJ2-7	AWSGEGEQY
TRBV24-1	TRBJ2-1	ATSDNSGGSSYNEQF
TRBV6-1	TRBJ1-2	ASSEGQEPNYGYT
TRBV9	TRBJ1-3	ASSPFLGGHRSGNTIY
TRBV5-4	TRBJ2-5	ASSTTVEETQY
TRBV6-5	TRBJ1-1	ASSYVQGEGTEAF
TRBV24-1	TRBJ2-5	ATSDPSGETQY
TRBV5-4	TRBJ1-4	ASSFGLGEKLF
TRBV5-5	TRBJ1-6	ASSGADRGDRPLH
TRBV7-2	TRBJ1-6	ASSSGPISSYNSPLH
TRBV30	TRBJ2-1	AWSRGGNEQF
TRBV7-8	TRBJ2-5	ASSLEAGQETQY
TRBV19	TRBJ1-2	ASSPPGRIYGYT
TRBV24-1	TRBJ2-3	ATSDLGGGLEASTDTQY
TRBV3-1/TRBV3-2	TRBJ1-2	ASSHMGQGENGYT
TRBV7-9	TRBJ2-3	ASSLGLGGRNADTQY
TRBV6-5	TRBJ1-5	ASSALGGQPQH
TRBV10-3	TRBJ2-1	AISESPPVLTSGSEWNEQF